The rows below give T cell receptor beta chains drawn from one sample of a study of OX40 agonist ivuxolimab in advanced cancers. Generated by immunoSEQ multiplex PCR, the TCRdb table keeps only in-frame clones and is missing some. Of about 95,000 clones in the sample, under 85% are singletons; the top ten hold 3% to 4%. Here the sequenced sample was CD4+ or CD8+ T cells sorted from blood, taken in a trial of the OX40 agonist ivuxolimab. These receptors all stem from an adult with an advanced solid tumor such as melanoma, head and neck, liver or kidney cancer. Each CDR3 is given with its conserved first and last residue. The D gene is left open where the match is weak.

v_call: TRBV30
d_call: NA
j_call: TRBJ2-5
cdr3_length: 13
cdr3_nt: TGTGCCTGGAGTCCAAGTAGCCAAGAGACCCAGTACTTC
cdr3_aa: CAWSPSSQETQYF

v_call: TRBV7-9
d_call: TRBD2
j_call: TRBJ2-7
cdr3_length: 14
cdr3_nt: TGTGCCAGCAGCCCGGCGGGAGGCACCTACGAGCAGTACTTC
cdr3_aa: CASSPAGGTYEQYF

v_call: TRBV28
d_call: TRBD1
j_call: TRBJ2-1
cdr3_length: 15
cdr3_nt: TGTGCCAGCAGCCTTGTGGGACAGGCTTCCAATGAGCAGTTCTTC
cdr3_aa: CASSLVGQASNEQFF

v_call: TRBV30
d_call: NA
j_call: TRBJ1-5
cdr3_length: 13
cdr3_nt: TGTGCCTGGAGTATAACAGGGTATCAGCCCCAGCATTTT
cdr3_aa: CAWSITGYQPQHF

v_call: TRBV5-6
d_call: TRBD1
j_call: TRBJ1-5
cdr3_length: 14
cdr3_nt: TGTGCCAGCAGCTGGGGACAGGGAAGTCAGCCCCAGCATTTT
cdr3_aa: CASSWGQGSQPQHF

v_call: TRBV27
d_call: NA
j_call: TRBJ2-2
cdr3_length: 13
cdr3_nt: TGTGCCAGCACTAACCTAGGTTCCGGGGAGCTGTTTTTT
cdr3_aa: CASTNLGSGELFF

v_call: TRBV28
d_call: NA
j_call: TRBJ2-5
cdr3_length: 13
cdr3_nt: TGTGCCAGCAGTACCCCGAGGGGGGGAACCCAGTACTTC
cdr3_aa: CASSTPRGGTQYF

v_call: TRBV7-9
d_call: NA
j_call: TRBJ2-7
cdr3_length: 12
cdr3_nt: TGTGCCAGCAGCTCCGGGGACTACGAGCAGTACTTC
cdr3_aa: CASSSGDYEQYF

v_call: TRBV27
d_call: NA
j_call: TRBJ2-7
cdr3_length: 11
cdr3_nt: TGTGCCAGCGCTGACTACTACGAGCAGTACTTC
cdr3_aa: CASADYYEQYF

v_call: TRBV2
d_call: TRBD2
j_call: TRBJ2-2
cdr3_length: 14
cdr3_nt: TGTGCCAGCAGTCTATTAGCGGGCACCGGGGAGCTGTTTTTT
cdr3_aa: CASSLLAGTGELFF

v_call: TRBV19
d_call: TRBD2
j_call: TRBJ2-2
cdr3_length: 18
cdr3_nt: TGTGCCAGTAGTATAACCCCCTATGCGGGAGGGGACACCGGGGAGCTGTTTTTT
cdr3_aa: CASSITPYAGGDTGELFF

v_call: TRBV5-4
d_call: NA
j_call: TRBJ2-3
cdr3_length: 14
cdr3_nt: TGTGCCAGCAGCCCGAGAACGGGAGCTGATACGCAGTATTTT
cdr3_aa: CASSPRTGADTQYF

v_call: TRBV7-2
d_call: NA
j_call: TRBJ1-2
cdr3_length: 13
cdr3_nt: TGTGCCAGCAGCTTAGGAGCAGTCTATGGCTACACCTTC
cdr3_aa: CASSLGAVYGYTF